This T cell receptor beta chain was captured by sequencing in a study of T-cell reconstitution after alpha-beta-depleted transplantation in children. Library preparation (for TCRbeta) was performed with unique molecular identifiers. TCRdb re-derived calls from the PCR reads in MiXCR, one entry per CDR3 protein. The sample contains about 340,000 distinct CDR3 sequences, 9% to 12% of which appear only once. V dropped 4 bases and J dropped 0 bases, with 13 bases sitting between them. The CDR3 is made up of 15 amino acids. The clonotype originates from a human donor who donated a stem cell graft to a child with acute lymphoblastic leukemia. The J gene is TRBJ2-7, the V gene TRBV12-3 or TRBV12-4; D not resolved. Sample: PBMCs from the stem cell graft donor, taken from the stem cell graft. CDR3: CASSWYSAPSYEQYF. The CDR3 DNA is TGTGCCAGCAGTTGGTACAGTGCGCCCTCCTACGAGCAGTACTTC.